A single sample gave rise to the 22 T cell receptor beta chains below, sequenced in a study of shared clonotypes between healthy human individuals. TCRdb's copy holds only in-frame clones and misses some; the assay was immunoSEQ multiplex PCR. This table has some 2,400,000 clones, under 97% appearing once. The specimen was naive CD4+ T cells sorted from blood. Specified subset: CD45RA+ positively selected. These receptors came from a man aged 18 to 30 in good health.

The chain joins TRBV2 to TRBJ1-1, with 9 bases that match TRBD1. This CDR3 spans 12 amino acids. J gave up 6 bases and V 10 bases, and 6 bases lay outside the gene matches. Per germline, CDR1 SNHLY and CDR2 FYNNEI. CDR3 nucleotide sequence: TGTGCCAAAGGGACAGGGATCGCTGAAGCTTTCTTT. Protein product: CAKGTGIAEAFF.

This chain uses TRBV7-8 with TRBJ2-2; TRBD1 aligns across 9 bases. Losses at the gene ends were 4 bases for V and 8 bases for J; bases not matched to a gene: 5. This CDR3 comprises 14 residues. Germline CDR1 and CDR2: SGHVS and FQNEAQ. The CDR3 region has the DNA TGTGCCAGCAGCTCGGGACAGGGAGTTGGGGAGCTGTTTTTT. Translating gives CASSSGQGVGELFF.

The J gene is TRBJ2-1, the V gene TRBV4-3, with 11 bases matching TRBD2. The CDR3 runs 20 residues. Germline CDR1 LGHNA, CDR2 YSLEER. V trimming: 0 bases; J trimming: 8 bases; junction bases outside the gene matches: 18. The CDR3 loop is CASSQELGLAAQIQRYEQFF. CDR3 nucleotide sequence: TGCGCCAGCAGCCAAGAATTGGGACTAGCGGCCCAAATTCAGAGATATGAGCAGTTCTTC.

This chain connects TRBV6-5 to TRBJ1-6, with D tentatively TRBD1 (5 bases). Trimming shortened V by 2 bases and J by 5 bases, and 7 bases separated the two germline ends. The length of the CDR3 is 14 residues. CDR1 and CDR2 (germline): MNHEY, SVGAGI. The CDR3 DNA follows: TGTGCCAGCAGTTACAGACAGAATAATTCACCCCTCCACTTT. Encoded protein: CASSYRQNNSPLHF.

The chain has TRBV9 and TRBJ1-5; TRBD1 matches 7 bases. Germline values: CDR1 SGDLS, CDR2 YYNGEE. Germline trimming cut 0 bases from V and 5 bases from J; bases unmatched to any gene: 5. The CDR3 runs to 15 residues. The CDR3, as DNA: TGTGCCAGCAGCGTAGAGTCAGGGGGGGATCAGCCCCAGCATTTT. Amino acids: CASSVESGGDQPQHF. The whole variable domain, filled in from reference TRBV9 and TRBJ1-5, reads DSGVTQTPKHLITATGQRVTLRCSPRSGDLSVYWYQQSLDQGLQFLIQYYNGEERAKGNILERFSAQQFPDLHSELNLSSLELGDSALYFCASSVESGGDQPQHFGDGTRLSIL.

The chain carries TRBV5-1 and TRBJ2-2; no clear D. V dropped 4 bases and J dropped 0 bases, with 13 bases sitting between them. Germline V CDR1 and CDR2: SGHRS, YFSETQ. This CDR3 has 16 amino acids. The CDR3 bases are TGCGCCAGCAGCCCAGGACGTCGCGCGAACACCGGGGAGCTGTTTTTT. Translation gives CASSPGRRANTGELFF.

CDR3 sequence reads: CASSLDRGGGYTF. CDR3 nucleotides: TGTGCCAGCAGCCTTGACAGGGGCGGTGGCTACACCTTC. This chain uses TRBV5-5 with TRBJ1-2, with TRBD1 identical over 8 bases. Germline CDR1 is SGHKS and CDR2 is YYEKEE (reference sequence). The CDR3 loop spans 13 amino acids. Trimming cost V 4 bases and J 7 bases; bases outside gene matches: 6. The entire variable domain, with the rest obtained from reference TRBV5-5 and TRBJ1-2, is as follows: DAGVTQSPTHLIKTRGQQVTLRCSPISGHKSVSWYQQVLGQGPQFIFQYYEKEERGRGNFPDRFSARQFPNYSSELNVNALLLGDSALYLCASSLDRGGGYTFGSGTRLTVV.

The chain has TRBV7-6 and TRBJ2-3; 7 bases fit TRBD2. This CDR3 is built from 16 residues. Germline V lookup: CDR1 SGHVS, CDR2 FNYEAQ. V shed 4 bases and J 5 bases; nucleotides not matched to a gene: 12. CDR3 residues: CASSSGGAGVGDTQYF. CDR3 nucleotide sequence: TGTGCCAGCAGCTCAGGCGGGGCGGGAGTAGGAGATACGCAGTATTTT.

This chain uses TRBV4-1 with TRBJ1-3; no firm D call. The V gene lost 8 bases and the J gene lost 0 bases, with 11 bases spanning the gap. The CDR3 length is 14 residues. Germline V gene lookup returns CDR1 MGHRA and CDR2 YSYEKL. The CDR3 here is CASLAVPSGNTIYF. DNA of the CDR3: TGCGCCAGCCTCGCGGTCCCCTCTGGAAACACCATATATTTT.

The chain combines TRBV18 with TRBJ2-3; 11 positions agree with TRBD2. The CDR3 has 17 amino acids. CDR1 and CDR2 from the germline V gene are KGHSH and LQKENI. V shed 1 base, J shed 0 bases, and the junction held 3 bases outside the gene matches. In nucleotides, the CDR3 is TGTGCCAGCTCACCACGACTAGCGGGGACTAGCACAGATACGCAGTATTTT. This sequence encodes CASSPRLAGTSTDTQYF.

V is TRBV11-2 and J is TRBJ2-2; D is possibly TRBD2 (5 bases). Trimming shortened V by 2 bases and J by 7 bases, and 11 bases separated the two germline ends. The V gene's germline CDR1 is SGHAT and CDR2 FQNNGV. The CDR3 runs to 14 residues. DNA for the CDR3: TGTGCCAGCAGCTTACGAGGGCCGGGCGGGGAGCTGTTTTTT. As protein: CASSLRGPGGELFF.

CDR3 sequence reads: CASRVGGKGPYEQYF. The CDR3 nucleotides are TGCGCCAGCAGGGTCGGGGGAAAAGGACCCTACGAGCAGTACTTC. This sequence joins TRBV10-2 and TRBJ2-7, with D perhaps matching TRBD2 (6 bases). V was clipped by 6 bases and J by 2 bases, with 17 bases between them. In germline, CDR1 is WSHSY, CDR2 SAAADI. There are 15 residues in the CDR3.

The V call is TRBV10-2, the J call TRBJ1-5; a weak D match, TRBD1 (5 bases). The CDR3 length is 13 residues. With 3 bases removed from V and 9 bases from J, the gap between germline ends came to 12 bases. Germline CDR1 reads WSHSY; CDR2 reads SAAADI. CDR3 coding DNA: TGCGCCAGCAGTGATCAATGGGGGGGGCCCCAGCATTTT. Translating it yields CASSDQWGGPQHF.

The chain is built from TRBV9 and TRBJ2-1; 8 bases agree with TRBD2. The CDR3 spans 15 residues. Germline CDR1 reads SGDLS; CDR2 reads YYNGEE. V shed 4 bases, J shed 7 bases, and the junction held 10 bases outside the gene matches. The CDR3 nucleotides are TGTGCCAGCAGCCCCATGGGTAGCGGGACAAATGAGCAGTTCTTC. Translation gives CASSPMGSGTNEQFF.

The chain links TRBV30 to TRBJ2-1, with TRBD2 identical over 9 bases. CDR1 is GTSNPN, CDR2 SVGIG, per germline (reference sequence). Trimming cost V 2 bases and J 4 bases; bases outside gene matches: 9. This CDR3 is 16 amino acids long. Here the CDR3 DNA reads TGTGCCTGGAGTAGGCGGGGGGGTCCTCCGTACAATGAGCAGTTCTTC. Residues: CAWSRRGGPPYNEQFF.

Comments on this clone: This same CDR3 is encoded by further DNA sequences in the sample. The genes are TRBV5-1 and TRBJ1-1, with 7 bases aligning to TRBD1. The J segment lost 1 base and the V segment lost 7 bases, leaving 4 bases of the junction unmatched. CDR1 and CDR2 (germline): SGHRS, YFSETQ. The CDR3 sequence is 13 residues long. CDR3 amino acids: CASSRDRNTEAFF. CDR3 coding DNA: TGCGCCAGCTCTCGGGACAGGAACACTGAAGCTTTCTTT.

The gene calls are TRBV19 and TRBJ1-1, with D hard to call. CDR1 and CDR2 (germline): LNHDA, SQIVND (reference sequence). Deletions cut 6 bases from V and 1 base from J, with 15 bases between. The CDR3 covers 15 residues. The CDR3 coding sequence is TGTGCCAGTAGCCCCCCTGACCGGACGAACACTGAAGCTTTCTTT. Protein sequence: CASSPPDRTNTEAFF.

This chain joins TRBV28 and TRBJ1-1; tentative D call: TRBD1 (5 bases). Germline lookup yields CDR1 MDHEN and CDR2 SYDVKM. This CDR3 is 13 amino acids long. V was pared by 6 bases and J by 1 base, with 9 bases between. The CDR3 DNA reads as TGTGCCAGCAGGGGGCACCAGAACACTGAAGCTTTCTTT. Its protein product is CASRGHQNTEAFF.

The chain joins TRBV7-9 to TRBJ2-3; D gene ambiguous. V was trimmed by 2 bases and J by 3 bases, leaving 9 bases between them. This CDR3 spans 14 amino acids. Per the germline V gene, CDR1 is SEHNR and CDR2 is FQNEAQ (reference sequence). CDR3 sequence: CASSLFGMTDTQYF. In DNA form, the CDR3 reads TGTGCCAGCAGCTTATTTGGCATGACAGATACGCAGTATTTT.

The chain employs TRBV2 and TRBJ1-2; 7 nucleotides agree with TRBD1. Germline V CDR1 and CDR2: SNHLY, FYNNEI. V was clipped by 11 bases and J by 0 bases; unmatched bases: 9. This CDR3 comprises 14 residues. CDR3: CAGRQGSTNYGYTF. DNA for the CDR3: TGTGCCGGTCGACAGGGCAGCACTAACTATGGCTACACCTTC. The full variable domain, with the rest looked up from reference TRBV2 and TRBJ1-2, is EPEVTQTPSHQVTQMGQEVILRCVPISNHLYFYWYRQILGQKVEFLVSFYNNEISEKSEIFDDQFSVERPDGSNFTLKIRSTKLEDSAMYFCAGRQGSTNYGYTFGSGTRLTVV.

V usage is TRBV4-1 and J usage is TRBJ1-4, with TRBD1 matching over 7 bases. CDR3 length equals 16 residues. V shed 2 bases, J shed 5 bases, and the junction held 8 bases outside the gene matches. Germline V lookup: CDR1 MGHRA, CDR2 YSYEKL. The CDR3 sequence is CASSQRGPGVNEKLFF. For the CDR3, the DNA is TGCGCCAGCAGCCAAAGGGGGCCAGGGGTGAATGAAAAACTGTTTTTT.

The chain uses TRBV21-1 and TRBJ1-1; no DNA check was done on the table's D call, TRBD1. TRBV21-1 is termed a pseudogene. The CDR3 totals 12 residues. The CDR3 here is CASSRQGIGAFF. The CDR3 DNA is TGTGCCAGCAGCAGACAGGGTATAGGAGCTTTCTTT.